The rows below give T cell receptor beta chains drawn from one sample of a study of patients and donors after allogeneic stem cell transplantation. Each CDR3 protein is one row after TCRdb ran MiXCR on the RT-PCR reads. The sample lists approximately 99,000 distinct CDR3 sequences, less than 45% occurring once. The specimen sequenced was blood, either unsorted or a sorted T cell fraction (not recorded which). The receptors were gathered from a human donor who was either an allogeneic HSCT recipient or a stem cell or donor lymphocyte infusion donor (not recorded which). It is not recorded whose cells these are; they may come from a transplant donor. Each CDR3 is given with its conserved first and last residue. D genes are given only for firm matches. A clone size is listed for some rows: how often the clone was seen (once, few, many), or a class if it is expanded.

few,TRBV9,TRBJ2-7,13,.,CASSVEGDLEQYF,TGTGCCAGCAGCGTTGAAGGGGATCTCGAGCAGTACTTC
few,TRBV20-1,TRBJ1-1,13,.,CSAIRGGSTEAFF,TGCAGTGCTATAAGGGGAGGAAGCACTGAAGCTTTCTTT
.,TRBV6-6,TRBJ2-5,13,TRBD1,CASSTGGGETQYF,TGTGCCAGCAGTACAGGGGGCGGTGAGACCCAGTACTTC
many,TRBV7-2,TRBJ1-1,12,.,CASSPNNVEAFF,TGTGCCAGCAGCCCCAACAATGTTGAAGCTTTCTTT
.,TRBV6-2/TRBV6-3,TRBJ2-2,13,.,CASSSVGAGELFF,TGTGCCAGCAGTTCAGTCGGCGCCGGGGAGCTGTTTTTT
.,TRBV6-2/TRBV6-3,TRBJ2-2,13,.,CASSRWDTGELFF,TGTGCCAGCAGTCGGTGGGACACCGGGGAGCTGTTTTTT
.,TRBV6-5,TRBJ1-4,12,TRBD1,CASSKDRGKLFF,TGTGCCAGCAGCAAGGACAGGGGAAAACTGTTTTTT
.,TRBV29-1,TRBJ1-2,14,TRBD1,CSVAPDRVSYGYTF,TGCAGCGTAGCCCCGGACAGGGTCTCCTATGGCTACACCTTC
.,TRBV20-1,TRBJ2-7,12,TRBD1,CSAGGQGYEQYF,TGCAGTGCCGGAGGACAGGGCTACGAGCAGTACTTC
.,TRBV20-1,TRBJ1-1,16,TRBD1,CSARGGQGPGLTEAFF,TGCAGTGCTAGAGGGGGACAGGGGCCGGGCCTCACTGAAGCTTTCTTT
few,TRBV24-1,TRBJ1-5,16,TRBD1,CATSDPRQGPNQPQHF,TGTGCCACCAGTGACCCACGACAGGGCCCCAATCAGCCCCAGCATTTT
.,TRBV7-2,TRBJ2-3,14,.,CASSLEMGTDTQYF,TGTGCCAGCAGCTTAGAGATGGGCACAGATACGCAGTATTTT
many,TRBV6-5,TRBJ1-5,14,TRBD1,CASRTDRVGQPQHF,TGTGCCAGCAGGACCGACAGGGTAGGTCAGCCCCAGCATTTT
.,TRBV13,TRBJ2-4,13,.,CASTNRVKNIQYF,TGTGCCAGCACCAATAGGGTCAAAAACATTCAGTACTTC
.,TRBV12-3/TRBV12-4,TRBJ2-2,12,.,CASSFLDGELFF,TGTGCCAGCAGTTTTTTGGACGGGGAGCTGTTTTTT
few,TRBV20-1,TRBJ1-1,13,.,CSAKADRLSEAFF,TGCAGTGCTAAGGCAGACAGGTTGTCCGAAGCTTTCTTT
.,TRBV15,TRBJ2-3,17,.,CATSREWSGSSTDTQYF,TGTGCCACCAGCAGAGAGTGGAGCGGATCGAGCACAGATACGCAGTATTTT
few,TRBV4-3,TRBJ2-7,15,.,CASSQDSYSSYEQYF,TGCGCCAGCAGCCAAGATTCGTATAGCTCCTACGAGCAGTACTTC
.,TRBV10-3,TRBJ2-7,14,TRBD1,CAISGGDRTYEQYF,TGTGCCATCAGTGGTGGGGACAGGACCTACGAGCAGTACTTC
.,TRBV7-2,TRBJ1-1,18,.,CASSLEGFRTGKNTEAFF,TGTGCCAGCAGCTTAGAGGGATTTCGTACAGGGAAGAACACTGAAGCTTTCTTT
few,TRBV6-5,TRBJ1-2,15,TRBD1,CASSYGTGAQYGYTF,TGTGCCAGCAGTTACGGGACAGGGGCCCAATATGGCTACACCTTC
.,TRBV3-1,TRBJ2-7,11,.,CASSQQGEQYF,TGTGCCAGCAGCCAACAGGGAGAGCAGTACTTC
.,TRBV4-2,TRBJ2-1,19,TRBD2,CASSQGLGTSGPFYNEQFF,TGTGCCAGCAGCCAAGGGCTAGGGACTAGCGGGCCTTTCTACAATGAGCAGTTCTTC
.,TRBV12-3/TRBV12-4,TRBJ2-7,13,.,CASSFRAGMEQYF,TGTGCCAGCAGTTTTCGGGCAGGGATGGAGCAGTACTTC
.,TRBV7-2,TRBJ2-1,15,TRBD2,CASTLTGTTKGEQFF,TGTGCCAGCACCCTAACCGGGACTACCAAGGGTGAGCAGTTCTTC
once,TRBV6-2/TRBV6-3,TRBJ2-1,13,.,CASWEVSYNEQFF,TGTGCCAGCTGGGAGGTATCCTACAATGAGCAGTTCTTC
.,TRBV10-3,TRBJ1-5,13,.,CAISDRVNQPQHF,TGTGCCATCAGTGACAGGGTCAATCAGCCCCAGCATTTT
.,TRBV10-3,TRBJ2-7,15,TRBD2,CAIRDPGLGIYEQYF,TGTGCCATCAGGGATCCGGGACTAGGAATTTACGAGCAGTACTTC
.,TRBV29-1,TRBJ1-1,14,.,CSIRRDTLNTEAFF,TGCAGCATCCGCCGGGACACCTTGAACACTGAAGCTTTCTTT
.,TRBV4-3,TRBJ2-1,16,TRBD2,CASSQGLAGSYNEQFF,TGCGCCAGCAGCCAAGGACTAGCGGGATCCTACAATGAGCAGTTCTTC
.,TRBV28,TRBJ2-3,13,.,CASSLRATDTQYF,TGTGCCAGCAGTTTGAGGGCCACAGATACGCAGTATTTT
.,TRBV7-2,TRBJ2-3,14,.,CASSLAALADTQYF,TGTGCCAGCAGCTTAGCGGCTTTGGCAGATACGCAGTATTTT
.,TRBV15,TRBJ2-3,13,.,CATSRDGPDTQYF,TGTGCCACCAGCAGAGATGGGCCAGATACGCAGTATTTT
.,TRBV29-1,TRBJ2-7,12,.,CSVEIGGAEQYF,TGCAGCGTTGAAATAGGCGGGGCCGAGCAGTACTTC
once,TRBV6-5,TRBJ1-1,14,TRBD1,CSSSYTGGSTEAFF,TGTTCCAGCAGTTACACAGGGGGGAGCACTGAAGCTTTCTTT
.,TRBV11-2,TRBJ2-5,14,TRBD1,CASSLLQGQETQYF,TGTGCCAGCAGCTTATTACAGGGGCAAGAGACCCAGTACTTC
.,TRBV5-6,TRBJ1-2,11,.,CASSFYGSYTF,TGTGCCAGCAGCTTTTATGGCAGCTACACCTTC
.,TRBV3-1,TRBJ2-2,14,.,CASSQGVNLGELFF,TGTGCCAGCAGCCAAGGAGTGAACCTCGGGGAGCTGTTTTTT
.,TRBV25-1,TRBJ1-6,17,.,CASSEQGGKNRASPLHF,TGTGCCAGCAGTGAACAAGGAGGGAAAAACAGGGCTTCACCCCTCCACTTT
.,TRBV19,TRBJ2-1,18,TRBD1,CASSIDLARWTGTNEQFF,TGTGCCAGTAGTATAGATCTCGCCAGGTGGACAGGGACTAATGAGCAGTTCTTC
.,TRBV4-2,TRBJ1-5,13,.,CASSQDVGQPQHF,TGTGCCAGCAGCCAAGATGTAGGTCAGCCCCAGCATTTT
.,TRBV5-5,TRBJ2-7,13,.,CASSWGSRSEQYF,TGTGCCAGCAGCTGGGGGAGTCGGTCCGAGCAGTACTTC
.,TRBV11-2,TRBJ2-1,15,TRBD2,CASTPTSGSASEQFF,TGTGCCAGCACCCCAACTAGCGGATCGGCATCTGAGCAGTTCTTC
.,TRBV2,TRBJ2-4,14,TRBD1,CASSGQGAKNIQYF,TGTGCCAGCAGCGGACAGGGGGCCAAAAACATTCAGTACTTC
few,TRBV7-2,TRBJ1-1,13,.,CASSLIGYTEAFF,TGTGCCAGCAGCTTGATAGGATACACTGAAGCTTTCTTT
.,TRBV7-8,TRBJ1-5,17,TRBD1,CASSPTGTGGVNQPQHF,TGTGCCAGCAGCCCAACCGGGACAGGGGGAGTCAATCAGCCCCAGCATTTT
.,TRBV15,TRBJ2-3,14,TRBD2,CATSPSGTTDTQYF,TGTGCCACCAGCCCTAGCGGGACCACAGATACGCAGTATTTT
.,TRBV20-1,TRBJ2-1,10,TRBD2,CSVLAGEQFF,TGCAGTGTCCTAGCGGGTGAGCAGTTCTTC
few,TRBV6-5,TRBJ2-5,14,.,CASSYSGRKETQYF,TGTGCCAGCAGTTACTCAGGGCGGAAAGAGACCCAGTACTTC
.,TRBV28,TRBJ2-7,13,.,CASSAHRVVEQYF,TGTGCCAGCAGTGCCCACAGGGTGGTGGAGCAGTACTTC
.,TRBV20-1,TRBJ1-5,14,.,CSARTQGIGQPQHF,TGCAGTGCTAGAACTCAGGGGATTGGTCAGCCCCAGCATTTT
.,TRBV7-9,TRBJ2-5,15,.,CASSFKQGLQETQYF,TGTGCCAGCAGCTTCAAACAGGGCCTTCAAGAGACCCAGTACTTC
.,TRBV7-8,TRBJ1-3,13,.,CASSVGSGNTMYF,.
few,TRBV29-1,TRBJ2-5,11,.,CSVEYWETQYF,TGCAGCGTTGAATACTGGGAGACCCAGTACTTC